The 18 T cell receptor beta chains listed next were all sequenced from one sample in a study of blood T cell repertoires in COVID-19. Profiling relied on immunoSEQ multiplex PCR, and the TCRdb table lists in-frame clones only, not all of them. Here the sample spans approximately 100,000 clones, about 87% being singletons. The sample comprised peripheral blood. Receptor source: a woman aged 50 to 65 with acute or convalescent COVID-19.

J is TRBJ1-3 and V is TRBV9; perhaps TRBD1 as D (5 bases). Between the trimmed V and J ends, which lost 4 bases and 0 bases, there was a span of 11 bases. The CDR3 covers 15 residues. Germline lookup yields CDR1 SGDLS and CDR2 YYNGEE. CDR3 sequence: CASSPRQSSGNTIYF. CDR3 nucleotides: TGTGCCAGCAGCCCGCGACAGAGCTCTGGAAACACCATATATTTT.

This clone was found a few times. This chain links TRBV6-5 with TRBJ2-1; 7 nucleotides agree with TRBD2. The trim removed 7 bases at V and 5 bases at J, leaving 11 bases unmatched. This CDR3 spans 15 amino acids. The V gene's germline CDR1 is MNHEY and CDR2 SVGAGI. The CDR3 is CASTTGGSGDNEQFF. CDR3 sequence (DNA): TGTGCCAGCACTACCGGGGGGTCCGGGGACAATGAGCAGTTCTTC.

This rearrangement joins TRBV10-1 to TRBJ1-5; a possible D gene is TRBD1 (5 bases). Trimming removed 4 bases from V and 1 base from J, with 14 bases in between. There are 16 residues in the CDR3. Germline values: CDR1 WNHNN, CDR2 SYGVQD (reference sequence). Here the CDR3 DNA reads TGCGCCAGCAGTGGTCTTCGGGAGGGGAGCAATCAGCCCCAGCATTTT. Its translation is CASSGLREGSNQPQHF.

The chain uses TRBV6-5 and TRBJ2-7, with a possible D match to TRBD1 (5 bases). Trimming took 6 bases from V and 5 from J, leaving 14 bases between them. The germline CDR1 and CDR2 sequences are MNHEY and SVGAGI. This CDR3 contains 13 residues. The DNA for the CDR3 is TGTGCCAGCAGGAAGGTAGGGGTTAACGAGCAGTACTTC. Its translation: CASRKVGVNEQYF.

The rearrangement links TRBV4-2 to TRBJ2-1; 7 positions match TRBD2. The length of the CDR3 is 15 residues. Trimming at V came to 1 base and at J to 2 bases, leaving 2 bases not matched to a gene. Germline V gene lookup returns CDR1 LGHNA and CDR2 YNFKEQ. In DNA form, the CDR3 reads TGTGCCAGCAGCCAAGGGGGAGGGGCCTACAATGAGCAGTTCTTC. Translated: CASSQGGGAYNEQFF.

The chain joins TRBV4-2 to TRBJ2-3, with 8 bases lining up with TRBD2. Germline V gives CDR1 LGHNA, CDR2 YNFKEQ. The CDR3 runs 18 residues. V gave up 0 bases and J gave up 0 bases; unmatched junction bases: 8. CDR3 coding DNA: TGTGCCAGCAGCCAAGAGGGGAATGGCGGGGGGAGCACAGATACGCAGTATTTT. It is translated as CASSQEGNGGGSTDTQYF.

V gene TRBV5-1 combines with J gene TRBJ1-3; 7 bases match TRBD1. The CDR3 runs to 16 residues. Germline assignment: CDR1 SGHRS and CDR2 YFSETQ. Trimming at V came to 1 base and at J to 1 base, leaving 5 bases not matched to a gene. The CDR3 DNA is TGCGCCAGCAGCTTGCCCGGGGACAGATCTGGAAACACCATATATTTT. Translation: CASSLPGDRSGNTIYF.

The V call is TRBV24-1, the J call TRBJ2-1; 7 bases match TRBD2. This CDR3 has 14 residues. V shed 4 bases, J shed 3 bases, and the junction held 2 bases outside the gene matches. CDR1 and CDR2 (germline): KGHDR, SFDVKD. The CDR3 region is CATSDRDYYNEQFF. CDR3 sequence (DNA): TGTGCCACCAGTGACCGGGACTACTACAATGAGCAGTTCTTC.

The chain is built from TRBV6-1 and TRBJ1-5; D is ambiguous. The germline V and J ends were trimmed by 3 bases and 7 bases, with 10 bases remaining between them. The CDR3 covers 13 residues. Germline V gene sequence: CDR1 MNHNS, CDR2 SASEGT. The CDR3 protein is CASSEREGQPQHF. The CDR3 DNA follows: TGTGCCAGCAGTGAGAGAGAGGGCCAGCCCCAGCATTTT.

The chain joins TRBV2 to TRBJ1-1; 9 bases are shared with TRBD1. Germline values: CDR1 SNHLY, CDR2 FYNNEI. J lost 5 bases, V lost 6 bases, and 7 bases had no gene match. CDR3 length: 14 amino acids. The CDR3: CASRPGQGKTEAFF. CDR3 nucleotides: TGTGCCAGCAGGCCTGGACAGGGGAAAACTGAAGCTTTCTTT.

The CDR3, as DNA: TGCGCCAGCAGTCGGGATAGAGACTCCTACGAGCAGTACTTC. Protein product: CASSRDRDSYEQYF. The V and J genes are TRBV5-1 and TRBJ2-7; TRBD2 might be the D (5 bases). This CDR3 is 14 amino acids long. V lost 5 bases and J lost 0, with 12 bases in between. Germline V gene data show CDR1 as SGHRS and CDR2 as YFSETQ.

This rearrangement joins TRBV14 to TRBJ1-2; weak D call: TRBD1 (6 bases). The CDR3 length is 12 residues. Germline lookup yields CDR1 SGHDN and CDR2 FVKESK. The V gene lost 4 bases and the J gene lost 8 bases, with 11 bases spanning the gap. The CDR3, as DNA: TGTGCCAGCAGCCTAGGGGGAAGGGGCTACACCTTC. Translated, it gives CASSLGGRGYTF.

The chain has TRBV6-5 and TRBJ1-4; D ambiguous. CDR1 MNHEY and CDR2 SVGAGI come from the germline V gene. The CDR3 contains 15 residues. Deletions cut 2 bases from V and 5 bases from J, with 12 bases between. The CDR3 nucleotides are TGTGCCAGCAGTTACCGTGGCCCAATCAATGAAAAACTGTTTTTT. This translates into CASSYRGPINEKLFF.

This clone was seen a few times. The rearrangement links TRBV5-6 to TRBJ1-4; 7 bases match TRBD1. Trimming took 2 bases from V and 8 from J; bases not matched to a gene: 6. CDR1 SGHDT and CDR2 YYEEEE come from the germline V gene. The CDR3 has 14 amino acids. Here the CDR3 reads CASSLRKGGEKLFF. Written as DNA, the CDR3 is TGTGCCAGCAGCTTACGAAAAGGGGGCGAAAAACTGTTTTTT.

The genes are TRBV3-1 (or the pseudogene TRBV3-2) and TRBJ1-2, with D maybe TRBD1 (6 bases). V was clipped by 1 base and J by 3 bases, with 15 bases between them. Germline V gene data show CDR1 as LGHDT and CDR2 as YNNKEL (reference sequence). The CDR3 is made up of 16 amino acids. CDR3 amino acids: CASSQGDGGRDYGYTF. In nucleotides, the CDR3 is TGTGCCAGCAGCCAAGGAGACGGGGGGCGGGACTATGGCTACACCTTC.

In its sample, this clone was seen a few times. The genes are TRBV4-1 and TRBJ1-5; D not certain. The V and J ends lost 4 bases and 8 bases respectively, with 12 bases between them. The CDR3 is 13 amino acids. CDR1 and CDR2 from the germline V gene are MGHRA and YSYEKL. CDR3 DNA: TGCGCCAGCAGCCTTCGACTTGCTGAGCCCCAGCATTTT. Protein sequence: CASSLRLAEPQHF.

This chain uses TRBV11-2 with TRBJ2-7; 8 bases align to TRBD2. The CDR3 runs to 11 residues. The germline V gene encodes CDR1 SGHAT and CDR2 FQNNGV. Trimming removed 7 bases from V and 9 bases from J; junction bases left unmatched: 5. In DNA form, the CDR3 reads TGTGCCAGCACCCCCAGCGGGGGGCAGTACTTC. This codes for CASTPSGGQYF. The variable domain in full, with the rest retrieved from reference TRBV11-2 and TRBJ2-7, is EAGVAQSPRYKIIEKRQSVAFWCNPISGHATLYWYQQILGQGPKLLIQFQNNGVVDDSQLPKDRFSAERLKGVDSTLKIQPAKLEDSAVYLCASTPSGGQYFGPGTRLTVT.

The genes are TRBV18 and TRBJ1-5; D is perhaps TRBD1 (6 bases). This CDR3 is 13 amino acids long. CDR1 is KGHSH and CDR2 is LQKENI in the germline V gene. The V gene lost 6 bases and the J gene lost 5 bases, with 11 bases spanning the gap. The CDR3: CASSTGNYQPQHF. In DNA, the CDR3 is TGTGCCAGCTCTACAGGGAATTATCAGCCCCAGCATTTT.